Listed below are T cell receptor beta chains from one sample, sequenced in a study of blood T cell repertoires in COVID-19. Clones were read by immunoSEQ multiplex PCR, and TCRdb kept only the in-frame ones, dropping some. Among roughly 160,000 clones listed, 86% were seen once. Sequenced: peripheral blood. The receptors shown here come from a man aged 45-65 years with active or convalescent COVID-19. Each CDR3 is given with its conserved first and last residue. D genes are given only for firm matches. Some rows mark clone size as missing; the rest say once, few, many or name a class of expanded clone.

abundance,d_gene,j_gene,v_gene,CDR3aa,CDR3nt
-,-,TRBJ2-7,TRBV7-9,CASSPPSSGEQYF,TGTGCCAGCAGCCCCCCTTCGAGCGGCGAGCAGTACTTC
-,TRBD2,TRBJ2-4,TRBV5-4,CASSSVAGGQHF,TGTGCCAGCAGCTCGGTCGCGGGGGGGCAGCACTTC
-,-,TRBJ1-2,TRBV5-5,CASSPDSYGYTF,TGTGCCAGCAGCCCGGACAGCTATGGCTACACCTTC
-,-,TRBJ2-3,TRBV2,CASSEESTDTQYF,TGTGCCAGCAGTGAGGAGAGCACAGATACGCAGTATTTT
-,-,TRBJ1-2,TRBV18,CASSPPSRTTYGYTF,TGTGCCAGCTCACCACCGTCCAGAACAACCTATGGCTACACCTTC
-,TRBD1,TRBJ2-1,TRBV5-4,CASSLLPPGQSYNEQFF,TGTGCCAGCAGCTTATTGCCCCCGGGACAGAGTTACAATGAGCAGTTCTTC
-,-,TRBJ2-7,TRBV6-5,CASSYGGSDEQYF,TGTGCCAGCAGTTACGGAGGGAGCGACGAGCAGTACTTC
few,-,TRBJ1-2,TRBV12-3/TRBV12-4,CASSFSLVGYTF,TGTGCCAGCAGTTTCTCCCTTGTGGGCTACACCTTC
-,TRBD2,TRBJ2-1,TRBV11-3,CASSLDSGSRSYNEQFF,TGTGCCAGCAGCTTAGATAGCGGGAGTAGGTCCTACAATGAGCAGTTCTTC
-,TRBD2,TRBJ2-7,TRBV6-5,CASRRDYSSFGEQYF,TGTGCCAGCAGACGGGACTACTCATCCTTCGGCGAGCAGTACTTC
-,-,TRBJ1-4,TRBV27,CASSLGQVREKLFF,TGTGCCAGCAGTTTGGGCCAGGTCCGTGAAAAACTGTTTTTT
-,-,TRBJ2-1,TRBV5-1,CASSLTSLYNEQFF,TGCGCCAGCAGCTTGACTAGCTTGTACAATGAGCAGTTCTTC
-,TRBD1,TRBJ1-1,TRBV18,CASSTDRVSEAFF,TGTGCCAGCTCAACAGACAGGGTGTCCGAAGCTTTCTTT
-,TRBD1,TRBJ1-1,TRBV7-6,CASSKNRGGNTEAFF,TGTGCCAGCAGTAAAAACAGGGGGGGAAACACTGAAGCTTTCTTT
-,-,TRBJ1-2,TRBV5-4,CTSSGEDYGYTF,TGTACCAGCAGCGGCGAGGACTATGGCTACACCTTC
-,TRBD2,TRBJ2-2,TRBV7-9,CASSFGLAGTGELFF,TGTGCCAGCAGTTTCGGACTAGCGGGAACCGGGGAGCTGTTTTTT
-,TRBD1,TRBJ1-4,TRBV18,CASSTGNNEKLFF,TGTGCCAGCTCGACAGGGAATAATGAAAAACTGTTTTTT
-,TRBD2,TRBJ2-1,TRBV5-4,CASSTHPGLVGVEQFF,TGTGCCAGCAGCACGCATCCGGGACTAGTGGGGGTTGAGCAGTTCTTC
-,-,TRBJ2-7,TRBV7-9,CASSLAAPGEQYF,TGTGCCAGCAGCTTAGCGGCACCCGGGGAGCAGTACTTC
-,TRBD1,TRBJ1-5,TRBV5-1,CASSLEHRGPQHF,TGCGCCAGCAGCTTGGAACACAGGGGCCCCCAGCATTTT
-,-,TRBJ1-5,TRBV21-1,CASSKEGPGQAYNQPQHF,TGTGCCAGCAGCAAAGAGGGACCGGGACAGGCATACAATCAGCCCCAGCATTTT
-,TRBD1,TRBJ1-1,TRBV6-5,CASSYNGGGDTEAFF,TGTGCCAGCAGTTACAATGGAGGGGGCGACACTGAAGCTTTCTTT
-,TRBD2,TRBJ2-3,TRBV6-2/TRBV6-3,CASSYMFLRGITDTQYF,TGTGCCAGCAGTTATATGTTCCTGCGGGGGATCACAGATACGCAGTATTTT
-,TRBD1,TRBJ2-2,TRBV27,CASSYLTGGRGNTGELFF,TGTGCCAGCAGTTACTTGACAGGGGGCAGGGGGAACACCGGGGAGCTGTTTTTT
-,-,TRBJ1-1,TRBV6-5,CASEYSTEAFF,TGTGCCAGTGAATACAGCACTGAAGCTTTCTTT
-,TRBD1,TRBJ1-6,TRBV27,CASTLDRTPNSPLHF,TGTGCCAGCACCTTGGACAGGACACCTAATTCACCCCTCCACTTT
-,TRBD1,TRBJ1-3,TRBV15,CATSPPGQTSTGNTIYF,TGTGCCACCAGCCCACCGGGACAGACATCCACTGGAAACACCATATATTTT
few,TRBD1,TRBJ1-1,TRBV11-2,CASSPDRGVTEAFF,TGTGCCAGCAGCCCGGACAGGGGGGTCACTGAAGCTTTCTTT
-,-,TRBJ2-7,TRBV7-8,CASSLGQSRWGEQYF,TGTGCCAGCAGCTTAGGACAGTCACGTTGGGGCGAGCAGTACTTC
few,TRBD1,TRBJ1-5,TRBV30,CAWSVGTGGATQHF,TGTGCCTGGAGTGTAGGGACAGGGGGTGCGACCCAGCATTTT
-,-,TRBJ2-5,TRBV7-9,CASSPFVGGEEETQYF,TGTGCCAGCAGCCCCTTCGTAGGTGGGGAGGAGGAGACCCAGTACTTC
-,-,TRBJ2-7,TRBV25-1,CASSEGAYEQYF,TGTGCCAGCAGCGAGGGGGCCTACGAGCAGTACTTC
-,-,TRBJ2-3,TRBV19,CASSFREGDTQYF,TGTGCCAGTAGTTTCCGAGAGGGAGATACGCAGTATTTT
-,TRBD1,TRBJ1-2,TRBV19,CASSVTGGLNYGYTF,TGTGCCAGTAGTGTAACAGGGGGACTTAACTATGGCTACACCTTC
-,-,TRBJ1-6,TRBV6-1,CASSEFYGGRTNSPLHF,TGTGCCAGCAGTGAATTCTATGGCGGCAGAACTAATTCACCCCTCCACTTT
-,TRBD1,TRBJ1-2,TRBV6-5,CASSTSGTGGYGYTF,TGTGCCAGCAGTACGTCCGGGACAGGGGGCTATGGCTACACCTTC
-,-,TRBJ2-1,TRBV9,CASSVDQGWYNEQFF,TGTGCCAGCAGCGTAGATCAGGGCTGGTACAATGAGCAGTTCTTC
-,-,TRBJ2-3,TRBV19,CASSSPRTASTDTQYF,TGTGCCAGTAGTAGCCCACGGACAGCTAGCACAGATACGCAGTATTTT
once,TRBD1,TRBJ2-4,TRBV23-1,CASQQGIKNIQYF,TGCGCCAGCCAACAGGGGATCAAAAACATTCAGTACTTC
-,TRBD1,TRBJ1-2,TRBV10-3,CAISASGTGCTF,TGTGCCATCAGTGCATCCGGGACAGGGTGTACCTTC
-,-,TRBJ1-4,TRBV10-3,CAIQGDRNEKLFF,TGTGCCATCCAGGGCGACAGAAATGAAAAACTGTTTTTT
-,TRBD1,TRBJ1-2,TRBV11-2,CASSLQGANYGYTF,TGTGCCAGCAGCTTACAGGGGGCCAACTATGGCTACACCTTC
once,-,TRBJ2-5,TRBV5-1,CASSFATREETQYF,TGCGCCAGCAGCTTTGCTACGCGTGAAGAGACCCAGTACTTC
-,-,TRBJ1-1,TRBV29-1,CSVDPGLTEAFF,TGCAGCGTTGACCCAGGACTCACTGAAGCTTTCTTT
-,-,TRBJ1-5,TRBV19,CASSIDPWAENQPQHF,TGTGCCAGTAGTATAGATCCCTGGGCCGAAAATCAGCCCCAGCATTTT
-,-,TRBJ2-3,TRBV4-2,CASSQDGGPDTQYF,TGTGCCAGCAGCCAAGATGGCGGTCCAGATACGCAGTATTTT
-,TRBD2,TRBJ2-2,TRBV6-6,CASSSRLAGGIGELFF,TGTGCCAGCAGCTCCCGACTAGCGGGGGGCATCGGGGAGCTGTTTTTT
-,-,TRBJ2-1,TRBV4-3,CASSQDMGFTRVF,TGCGCCAGCAGCCAAGATATGGGCTTCACCAGGGTCTTC
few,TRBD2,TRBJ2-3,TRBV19,CASSRSGEGITQYF,TGTGCCAGTAGTCGAAGCGGGGAAGGAATTACGCAGTATTTT
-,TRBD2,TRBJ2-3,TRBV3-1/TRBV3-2,CASSQQLGSGSLRDTQYF,TGTGCCAGCAGCCAGCAGCTGGGAAGCGGGAGCTTGAGAGATACGCAGTATTTT
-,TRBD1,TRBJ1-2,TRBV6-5,CASRDRGGGYGGYTF,TGTGCCAGCAGGGACAGGGGAGGGGGATATGGTGGCTACACCTTC
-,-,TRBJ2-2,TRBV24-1,CATNDIPTGELFF,TGTGCCACCAACGACATCCCCACCGGGGAGCTGTTTTTT
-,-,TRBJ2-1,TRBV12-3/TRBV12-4,CASRLRSLGEQFF,TGTGCCAGCAGGCTCCGCTCCCTCGGTGAGCAGTTCTTC
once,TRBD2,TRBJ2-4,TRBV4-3,CASSQVWSGVSKNIQYF,TGCGCCAGCAGCCAAGTCTGGAGCGGGGTTTCCAAAAACATTCAGTACTTC
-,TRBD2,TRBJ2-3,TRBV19,CATTLGLAVTDTQYF,TGTGCCACAACCCTAGGACTAGCGGTCACAGATACGCAGTATTTT
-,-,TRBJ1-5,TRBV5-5,CASSRTGNHQPQHF,TGTGCCAGCAGCCGTACAGGGAATCATCAGCCCCAGCATTTT
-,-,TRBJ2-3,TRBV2,CASSDGYTQYF,TGTGCCAGCAGTGATGGCTATACGCAGTATTTT
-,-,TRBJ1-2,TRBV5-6,CASSPAGPANYGYTF,TGTGCCAGCAGCCCCGCGGGACCTGCTAACTATGGCTACACCTTC
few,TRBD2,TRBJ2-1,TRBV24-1,CATSDYTSGGAGGEQFF,TGTGCCACCAGTGATTATACTAGCGGGGGGGCCGGTGGTGAGCAGTTCTTC
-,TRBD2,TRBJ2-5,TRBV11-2,CASSSAAGGSVTQYF,TGTGCCAGCAGCTCCGCGGCGGGGGGTAGTGTGACCCAGTACTTC